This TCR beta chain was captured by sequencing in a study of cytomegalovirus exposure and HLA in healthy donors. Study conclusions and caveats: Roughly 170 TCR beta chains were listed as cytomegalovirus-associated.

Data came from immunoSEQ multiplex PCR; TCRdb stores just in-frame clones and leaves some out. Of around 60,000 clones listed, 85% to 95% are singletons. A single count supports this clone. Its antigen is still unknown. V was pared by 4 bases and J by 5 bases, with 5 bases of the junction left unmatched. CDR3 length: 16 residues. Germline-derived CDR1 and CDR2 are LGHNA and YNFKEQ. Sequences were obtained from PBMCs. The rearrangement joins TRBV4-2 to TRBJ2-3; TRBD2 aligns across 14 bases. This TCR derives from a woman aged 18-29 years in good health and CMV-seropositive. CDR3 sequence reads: CASSPTSGGALDTQYF. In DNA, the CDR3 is TGTGCCAGCAGCCCGACTAGCGGGGGGGCCTTAGATACGCAGTATTTT.